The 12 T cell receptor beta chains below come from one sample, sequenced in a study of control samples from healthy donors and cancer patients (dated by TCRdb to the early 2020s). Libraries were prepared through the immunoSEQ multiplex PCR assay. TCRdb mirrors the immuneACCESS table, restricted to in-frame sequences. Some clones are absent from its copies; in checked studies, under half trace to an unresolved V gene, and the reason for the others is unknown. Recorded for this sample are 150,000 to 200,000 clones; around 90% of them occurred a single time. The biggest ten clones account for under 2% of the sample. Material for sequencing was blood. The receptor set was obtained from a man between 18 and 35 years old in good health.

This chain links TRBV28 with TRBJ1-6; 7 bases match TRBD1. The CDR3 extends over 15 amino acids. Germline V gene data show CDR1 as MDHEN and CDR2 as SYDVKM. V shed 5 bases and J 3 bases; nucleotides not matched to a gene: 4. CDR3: CASSTTGNYNSPLHF. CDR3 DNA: TGTGCCAGCAGTACGACAGGGAACTATAATTCACCCCTCCACTTT.

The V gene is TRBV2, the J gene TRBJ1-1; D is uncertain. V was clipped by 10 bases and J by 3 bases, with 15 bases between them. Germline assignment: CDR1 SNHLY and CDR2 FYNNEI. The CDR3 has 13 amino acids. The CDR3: CATSPDLDTEAFF. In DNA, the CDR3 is TGTGCCACCTCGCCGGATCTGGACACTGAAGCTTTCTTT.

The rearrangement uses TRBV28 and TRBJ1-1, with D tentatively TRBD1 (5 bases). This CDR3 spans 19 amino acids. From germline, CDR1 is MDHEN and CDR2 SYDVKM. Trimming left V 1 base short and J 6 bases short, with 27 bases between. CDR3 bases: TGTGCCAGCAGTTTATATGCAGGGAGGTCCGCTGAAGGGTCCGCTGAAGCTTTCTTT. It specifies CASSLYAGRSAEGSAEAFF. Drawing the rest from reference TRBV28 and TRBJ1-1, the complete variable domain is DVKVTQSSRYLVKRTGEKVFLECVQDMDHENMFWYRQDPGLGLRLIYFSYDVKMKEKGDIPEGYSVSREKKERFSLILESASTNQTSMYLCASSLYAGRSAEGSAEAFFGQGTRLTVV.

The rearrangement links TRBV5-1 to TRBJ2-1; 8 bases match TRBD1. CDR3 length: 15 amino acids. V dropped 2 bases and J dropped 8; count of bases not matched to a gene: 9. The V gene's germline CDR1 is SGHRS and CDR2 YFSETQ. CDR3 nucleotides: TGCGCCAGCAGCTTAGGACAGGGAGGCGATTATGAGCAGTTCTTC. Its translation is CASSLGQGGDYEQFF.

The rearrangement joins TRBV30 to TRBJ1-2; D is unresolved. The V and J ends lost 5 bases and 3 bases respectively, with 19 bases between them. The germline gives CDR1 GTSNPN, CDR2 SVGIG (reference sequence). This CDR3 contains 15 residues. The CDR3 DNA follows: TGTGCCTGGGCCCGATGGGGAGCCTGGCACTATGGCTACACCTTC. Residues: CAWARWGAWHYGYTF.

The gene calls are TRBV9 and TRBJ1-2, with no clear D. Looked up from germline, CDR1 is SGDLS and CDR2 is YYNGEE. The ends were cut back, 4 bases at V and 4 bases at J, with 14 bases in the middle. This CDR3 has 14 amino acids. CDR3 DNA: TGTGCCAGCAGCCCCTCGCAGGCCGCCTATGGCTACACCTTC. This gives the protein CASSPSQAAYGYTF.

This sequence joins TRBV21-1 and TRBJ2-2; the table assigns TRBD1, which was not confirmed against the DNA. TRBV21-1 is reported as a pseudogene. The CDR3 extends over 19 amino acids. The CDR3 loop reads CASSKGWSLGGLRPGELFF. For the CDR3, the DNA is TGTGCCAGCAGCAAAGGGTGGAGTTTAGGGGGCCTAAGACCCGGGGAGCTGTTTTTT.

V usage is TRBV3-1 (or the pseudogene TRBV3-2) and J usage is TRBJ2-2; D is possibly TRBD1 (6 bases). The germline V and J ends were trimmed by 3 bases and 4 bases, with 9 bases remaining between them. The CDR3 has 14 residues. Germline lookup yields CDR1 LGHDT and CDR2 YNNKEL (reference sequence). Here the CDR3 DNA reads TGTGCCAGCAGCCACAGGGGATCCACCGGGGAGCTGTTTTTT. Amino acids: CASSHRGSTGELFF.

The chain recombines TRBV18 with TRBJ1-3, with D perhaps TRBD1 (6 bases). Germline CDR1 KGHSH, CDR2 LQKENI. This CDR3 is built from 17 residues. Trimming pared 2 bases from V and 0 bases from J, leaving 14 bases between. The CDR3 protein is CASSPSLQGPSGNTIYF. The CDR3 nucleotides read TGTGCCAGCTCACCATCACTACAGGGCCCCTCTGGAAACACCATATATTTT.

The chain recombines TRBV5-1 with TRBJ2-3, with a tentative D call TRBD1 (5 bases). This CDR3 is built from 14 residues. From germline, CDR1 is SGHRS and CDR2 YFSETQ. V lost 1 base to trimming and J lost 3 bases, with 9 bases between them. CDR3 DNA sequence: TGCGCCAGCAGCTTGTTGGCAGGGACAGATACGCAGTATTTT. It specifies CASSLLAGTDTQYF.

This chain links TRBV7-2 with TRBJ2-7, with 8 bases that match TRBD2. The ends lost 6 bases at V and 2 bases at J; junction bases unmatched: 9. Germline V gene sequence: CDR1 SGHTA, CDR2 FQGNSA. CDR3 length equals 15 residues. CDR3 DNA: TGTGCCAGCAGTACCTCGGGGGGGGTCACCTACGAGCAGTACTTC. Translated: CASSTSGGVTYEQYF.

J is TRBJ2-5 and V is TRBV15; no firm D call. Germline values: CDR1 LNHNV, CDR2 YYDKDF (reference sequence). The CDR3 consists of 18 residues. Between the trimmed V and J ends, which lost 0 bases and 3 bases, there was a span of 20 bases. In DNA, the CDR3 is TGTGCCACCAGCAGAGATGGAAGAATAGCCCCGCGTGAAGAGACCCAGTACTTC. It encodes CATSRDGRIAPREETQYF. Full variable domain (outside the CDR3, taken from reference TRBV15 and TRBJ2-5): DAMVIQNPRYQVTQFGKPVTLSCSQTLNHNVMYWYQQKSSQAPKLLFHYYDKDFNNEADTPDNFQSRRPNTSFCFLDIRSPGLGDTAMYLCATSRDGRIAPREETQYFGPGTRLLVL.